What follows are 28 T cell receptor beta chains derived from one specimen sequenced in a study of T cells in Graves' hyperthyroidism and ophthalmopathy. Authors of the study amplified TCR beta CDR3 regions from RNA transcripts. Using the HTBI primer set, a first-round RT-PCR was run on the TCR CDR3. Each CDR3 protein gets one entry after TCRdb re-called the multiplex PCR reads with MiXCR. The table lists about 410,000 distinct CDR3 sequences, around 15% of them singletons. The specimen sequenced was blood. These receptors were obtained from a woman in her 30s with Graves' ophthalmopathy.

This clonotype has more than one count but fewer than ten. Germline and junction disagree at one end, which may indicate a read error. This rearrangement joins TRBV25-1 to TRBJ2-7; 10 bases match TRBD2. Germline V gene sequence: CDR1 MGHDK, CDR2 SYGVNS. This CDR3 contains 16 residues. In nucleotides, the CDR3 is TGTGCCAGCAGTAATACTTTAGCGGGGGGCTCCCACGAGCAGTACTTC. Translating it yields CASSNTLAGGSHEQYF.

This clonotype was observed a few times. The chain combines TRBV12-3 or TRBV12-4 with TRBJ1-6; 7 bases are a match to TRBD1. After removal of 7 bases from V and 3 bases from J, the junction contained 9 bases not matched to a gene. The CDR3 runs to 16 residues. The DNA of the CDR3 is TGTGCCAGCAAACCGGACAGGCCAGTCTATAATTCACCCCTCCACTTT. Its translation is CASKPDRPVYNSPLHF.

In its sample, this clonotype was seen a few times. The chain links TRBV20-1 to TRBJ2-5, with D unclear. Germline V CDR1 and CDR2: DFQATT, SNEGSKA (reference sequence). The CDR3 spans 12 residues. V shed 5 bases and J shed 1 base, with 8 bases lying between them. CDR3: CSAESLQETQYF. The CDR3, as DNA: TGCAGTGCTGAATCCCTCCAAGAGACCCAGTACTTC.

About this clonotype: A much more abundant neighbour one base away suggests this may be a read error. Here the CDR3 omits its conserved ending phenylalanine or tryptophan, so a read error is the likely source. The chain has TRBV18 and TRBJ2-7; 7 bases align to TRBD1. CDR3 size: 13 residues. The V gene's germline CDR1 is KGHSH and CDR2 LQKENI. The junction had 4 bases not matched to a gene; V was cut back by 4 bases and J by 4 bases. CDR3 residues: CASSQGAGYEQYL. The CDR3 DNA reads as TGTGCCAGCTCACAGGGGGCTGGTTACGAGCAGTACCTC.

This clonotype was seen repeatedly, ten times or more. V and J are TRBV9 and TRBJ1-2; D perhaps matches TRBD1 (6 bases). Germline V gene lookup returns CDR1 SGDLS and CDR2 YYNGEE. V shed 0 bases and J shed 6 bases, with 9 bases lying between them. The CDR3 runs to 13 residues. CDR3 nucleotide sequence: TGTGCCAGCAGCGTAGGTTCAGGGGATGGCTACACCTTC. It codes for CASSVGSGDGYTF.

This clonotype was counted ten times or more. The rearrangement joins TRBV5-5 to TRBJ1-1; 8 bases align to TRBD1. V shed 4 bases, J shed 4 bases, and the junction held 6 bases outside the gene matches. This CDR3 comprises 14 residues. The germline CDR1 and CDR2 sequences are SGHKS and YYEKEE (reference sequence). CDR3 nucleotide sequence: TGTGCCAGCAGCATAGGACAGGGTGGCACTGAAGCTTTCTTT. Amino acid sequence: CASSIGQGGTEAFF.

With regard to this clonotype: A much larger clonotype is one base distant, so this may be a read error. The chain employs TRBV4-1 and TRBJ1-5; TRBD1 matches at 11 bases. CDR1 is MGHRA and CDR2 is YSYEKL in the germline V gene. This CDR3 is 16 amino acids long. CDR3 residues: CASSQDTGQGDQPHHF. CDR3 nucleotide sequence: TGCGCCAGCAGCCAAGATACGGGACAGGGGGATCAGCCCCATCATTTT.

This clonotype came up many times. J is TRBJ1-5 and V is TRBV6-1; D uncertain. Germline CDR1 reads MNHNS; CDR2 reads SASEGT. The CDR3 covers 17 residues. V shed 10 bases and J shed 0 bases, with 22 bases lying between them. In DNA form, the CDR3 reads TGTGCCACCTGGGGAGGGCGAGATAGATTTAGCAATCAGCCCCAGCATTTT. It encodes CATWGGRDRFSNQPQHF.

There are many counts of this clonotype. The CDR3: CASSLFGRNEKLFF. DNA of the CDR3: TGTGCCAGCAGTTTATTTGGGCGAAATGAAAAACTGTTTTTT. V usage is TRBV12-3 or TRBV12-4 and J usage is TRBJ1-4; D call uncertain. The CDR3 covers 14 residues. V was clipped by 2 bases and J by 5 bases, with 9 bases between them.

CDR3 sequence (DNA): TGCGCCAGCAGCCACCCTGCAGGGTCGGACGGCTACACCTTC. Translated: CASSHPAGSDGYTF. J is TRBJ1-2 and V is TRBV4-1; D possibly corresponds to TRBD1 (5 bases). Germline V lookup: CDR1 MGHRA, CDR2 YSYEKL. V lost 3 bases and J lost 8, with 16 bases in between. This CDR3 region has 14 residues.

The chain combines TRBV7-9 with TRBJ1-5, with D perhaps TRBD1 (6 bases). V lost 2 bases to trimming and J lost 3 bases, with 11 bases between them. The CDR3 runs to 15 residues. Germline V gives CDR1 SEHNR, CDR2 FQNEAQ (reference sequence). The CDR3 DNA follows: TGTGCCAGCAGCTTATTTGGGGGGCCCAATCAGCCCCAGCATTTT. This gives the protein CASSLFGGPNQPQHF.

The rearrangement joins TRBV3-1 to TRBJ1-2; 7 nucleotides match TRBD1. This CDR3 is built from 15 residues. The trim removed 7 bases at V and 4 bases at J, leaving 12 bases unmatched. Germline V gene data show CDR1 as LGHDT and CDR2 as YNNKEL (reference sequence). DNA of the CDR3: TGTGCCAGCACCTCCGGGACAGTATCGGTCTATGGCTACACCTTC. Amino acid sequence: CASTSGTVSVYGYTF.

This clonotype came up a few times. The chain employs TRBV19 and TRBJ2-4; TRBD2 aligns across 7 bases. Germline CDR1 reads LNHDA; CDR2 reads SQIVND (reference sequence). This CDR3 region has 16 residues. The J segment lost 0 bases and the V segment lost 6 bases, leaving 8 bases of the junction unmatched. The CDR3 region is CASRHSSGEAKNIQYF. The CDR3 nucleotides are TGTGCCAGTAGACATTCTAGCGGCGAAGCCAAAAACATTCAGTACTTC.

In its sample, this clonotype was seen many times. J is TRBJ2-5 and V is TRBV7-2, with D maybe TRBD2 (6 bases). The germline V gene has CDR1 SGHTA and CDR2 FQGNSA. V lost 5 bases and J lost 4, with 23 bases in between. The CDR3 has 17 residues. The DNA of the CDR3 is TGTGCCAGCAGCCTAAACCAACTCCACACGGGGGTAGAGACCCAGTACTTC. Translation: CASSLNQLHTGVETQYF.

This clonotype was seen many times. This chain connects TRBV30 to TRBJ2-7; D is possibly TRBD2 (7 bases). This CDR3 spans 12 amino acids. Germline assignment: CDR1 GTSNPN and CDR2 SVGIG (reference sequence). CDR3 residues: CAGGAGLYEQYF. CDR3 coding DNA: TGTGCTGGGGGGGCAGGGCTTTACGAGCAGTACTTC. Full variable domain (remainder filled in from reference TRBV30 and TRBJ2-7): SQTIHQWPATLVQPVGSPLSLECTVEGTSNPNLYWYRQAAGRGLQLLFYSVGIGQISSEVPQNLSASRPQDRQFILSSKKLLLSDSGFYLCAGGAGLYEQYFGPGTRLTVT.

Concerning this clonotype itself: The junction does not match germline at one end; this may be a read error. The CDR3 loop is CVSSPDRSLGNQPQHF. The CDR3 DNA is TGTGTCAGCAGCCCCGACAGGAGTTTGGGCAATCAGCCCCAGCATTTT. The rearrangement joins TRBV6-1 to TRBJ1-5; TRBD1 is a possible D gene (6 bases). The CDR3 has 16 amino acids. Germline values: CDR1 MNHNS, CDR2 SASEGT.

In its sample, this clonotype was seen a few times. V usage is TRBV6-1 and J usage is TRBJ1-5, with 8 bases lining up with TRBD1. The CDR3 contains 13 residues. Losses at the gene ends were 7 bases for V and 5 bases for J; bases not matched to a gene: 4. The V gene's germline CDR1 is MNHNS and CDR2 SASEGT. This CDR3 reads CASKATGDQPQHF. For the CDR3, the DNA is TGTGCCAGCAAGGCGACAGGGGATCAGCCCCAGCATTTT.

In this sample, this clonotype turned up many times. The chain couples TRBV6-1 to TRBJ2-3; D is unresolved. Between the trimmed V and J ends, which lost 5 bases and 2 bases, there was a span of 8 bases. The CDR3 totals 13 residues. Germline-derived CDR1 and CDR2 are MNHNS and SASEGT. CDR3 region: CASSNANTDTQYF. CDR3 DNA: TGTGCCAGCAGTAACGCAAACACAGATACGCAGTATTTT.

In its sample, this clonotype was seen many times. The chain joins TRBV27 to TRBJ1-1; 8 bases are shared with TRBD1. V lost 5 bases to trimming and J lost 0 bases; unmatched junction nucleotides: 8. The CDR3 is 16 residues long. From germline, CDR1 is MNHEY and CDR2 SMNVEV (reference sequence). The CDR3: CASSTGQGQVNTEAFF. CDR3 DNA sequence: TGTGCCAGCAGTACCGGACAGGGTCAGGTGAACACTGAAGCTTTCTTT.

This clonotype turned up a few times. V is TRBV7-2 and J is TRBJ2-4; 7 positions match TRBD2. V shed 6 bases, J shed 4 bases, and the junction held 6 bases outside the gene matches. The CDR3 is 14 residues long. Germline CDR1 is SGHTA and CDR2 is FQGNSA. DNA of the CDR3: TGTGCCAGCAGACCCGGACTAGAAAAAAACATTCAGTACTTC. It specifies CASRPGLEKNIQYF.

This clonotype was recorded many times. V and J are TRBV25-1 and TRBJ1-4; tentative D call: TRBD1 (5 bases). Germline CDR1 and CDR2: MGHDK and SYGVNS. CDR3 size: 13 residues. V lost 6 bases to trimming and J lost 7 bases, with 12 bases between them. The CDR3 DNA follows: TGTGCCAGCAGCGGGACGGGGACTGAAAAACTGTTTTTT. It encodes CASSGTGTEKLFF.

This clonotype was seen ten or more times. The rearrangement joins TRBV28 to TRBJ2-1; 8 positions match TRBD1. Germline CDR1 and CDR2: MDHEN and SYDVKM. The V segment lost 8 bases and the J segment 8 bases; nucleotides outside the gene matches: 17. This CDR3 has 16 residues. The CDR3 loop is CASSTQGAWQFDEQFF. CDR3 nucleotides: TGTGCCAGCTCAACTCAGGGGGCCTGGCAATTCGATGAGCAGTTCTTC. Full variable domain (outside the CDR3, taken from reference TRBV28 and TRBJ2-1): DVKVTQSSRYLVKRTGEKVFLECVQDMDHENMFWYRQDPGLGLRLIYFSYDVKMKEKGDIPEGYSVSREKKERFSLILESASTNQTSMYLCASSTQGAWQFDEQFFGPGTRLTVL.

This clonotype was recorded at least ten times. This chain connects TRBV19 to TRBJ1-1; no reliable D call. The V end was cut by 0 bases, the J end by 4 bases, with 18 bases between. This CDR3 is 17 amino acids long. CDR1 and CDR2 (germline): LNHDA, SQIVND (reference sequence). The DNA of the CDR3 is TGTGCCAGTAGTATAGATCCCCTCGCTCCTTACGGCACTGAAGCTTTCTTT. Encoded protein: CASSIDPLAPYGTEAFF.

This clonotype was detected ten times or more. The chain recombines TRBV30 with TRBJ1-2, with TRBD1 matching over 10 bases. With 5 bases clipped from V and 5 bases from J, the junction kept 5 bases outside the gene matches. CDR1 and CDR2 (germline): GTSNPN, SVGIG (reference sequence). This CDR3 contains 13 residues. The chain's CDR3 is CAWRDRGSYGYTF. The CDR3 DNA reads TGTGCCTGGCGGGACAGGGGATCGTATGGCTACACCTTC. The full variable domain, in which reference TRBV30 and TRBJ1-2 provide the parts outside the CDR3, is SQTIHQWPATLVQPVGSPLSLECTVEGTSNPNLYWYRQAAGRGLQLLFYSVGIGQISSEVPQNLSASRPQDRQFILSSKKLLLSDSGFYLCAWRDRGSYGYTFGSGTRLTVV.

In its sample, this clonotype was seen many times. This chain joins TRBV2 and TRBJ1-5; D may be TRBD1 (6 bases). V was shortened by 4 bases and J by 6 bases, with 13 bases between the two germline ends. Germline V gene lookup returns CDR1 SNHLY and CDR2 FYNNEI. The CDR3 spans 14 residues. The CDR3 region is CASSAQGAGQPQHF. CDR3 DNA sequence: TGTGCCAGCAGTGCACAGGGTGCTGGTCAGCCCCAGCATTTT.

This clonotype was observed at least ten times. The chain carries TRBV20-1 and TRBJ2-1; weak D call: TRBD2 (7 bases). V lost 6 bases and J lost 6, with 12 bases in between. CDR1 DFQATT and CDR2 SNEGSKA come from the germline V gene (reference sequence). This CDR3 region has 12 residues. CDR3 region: CSAGGLRNEQFF. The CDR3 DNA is TGCAGTGCCGGGGGGCTCCGCAATGAGCAGTTCTTC.

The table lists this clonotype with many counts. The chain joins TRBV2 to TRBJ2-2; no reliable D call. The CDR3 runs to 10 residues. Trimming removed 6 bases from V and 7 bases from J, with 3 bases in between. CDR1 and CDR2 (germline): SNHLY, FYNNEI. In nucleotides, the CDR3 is TGTGCCAGCAGAGTCGGGGAGCTGTTTTTT. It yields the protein CASRVGELFF. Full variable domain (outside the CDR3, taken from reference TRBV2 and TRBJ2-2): EPEVTQTPSHQVTQMGQEVILRCVPISNHLYFYWYRQILGQKVEFLVSFYNNEISEKSEIFDDQFSVERPDGSNFTLKIRSTKLEDSAMYFCASRVGELFFGEGSRLTVL.

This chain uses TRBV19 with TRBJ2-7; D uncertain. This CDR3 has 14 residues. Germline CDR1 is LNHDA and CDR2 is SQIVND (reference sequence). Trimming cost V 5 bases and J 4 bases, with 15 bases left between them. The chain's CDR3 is CASSSRVSAYEQYF. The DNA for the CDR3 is TGTGCCAGTAGTTCGCGCGTTTCGGCGTACGAGCAGTACTTC.